What follows describes a single T cell receptor (beta chain). These data are taken from a study of blood T cell repertoires in COVID-19. About the study: COVID-19 samples collected from the United States, Italy and Spain covered acute and convalescent phases. Nucleic acid was either cDNA or gDNA, and it came from T cells, B-cell-depleted T cells, or PBMCs.

Per the original data handling: Reference gene primer amplification yielded estimated nucleated cell counts. Some clones are missing from TCRdb's copy, which holds only in-frame ones; the method was immunoSEQ multiplex PCR. Clone size and V and J calls were adopted from that table, with D and trimming inferred from the DNA. The repertoire consists of around 220,000 clones, with under 90% occurring once and the leading ten covering around 4.5%. Sequenced material: peripheral blood. The clonotype was recovered from a man in his forties or fifties with acute or convalescent COVID-19.

Here the CDR3 DNA reads TGCGCCAGCAGTGAACCGGGACAGGGGGCAGAGACCCAGTACTTC. Encoded protein: CASSEPGQGAETQYF. The chain couples TRBV10-2 to TRBJ2-5; 12 nucleotides agree with TRBD1. The germline V gene has CDR1 WSHSY and CDR2 SAAADI. This CDR3 is 15 amino acids long. Trimming took 3 bases from V and 4 from J; bases not matched to a gene: 3.